This T cell receptor (beta chain) was documented in a study of cytomegalovirus exposure and HLA in healthy donors. Vbeta (60) and Jbeta (13) primers were used in the PCR. Clones were sequenced by immunoSEQ multiplex PCR, and TCRdb holds only the in-frame ones, with some missing. This table holds under 150,000 clones, around four fifths found once. Note on this clone: Its specificity is not known.

General study findings and limits: Rare TCR sequences predominated, though certain public TCRs were found in many donors. An analysis done earlier found most TCR beta V segments productive about 90% or about 30% of the time.

The clonotype comes from a man aged 25 to 45 in good health and CMV-seropositive. The sample consisted of PBMCs.

CDR3 nucleotides: TGTGCCAGCAGTTACCCCAATGAGTACCAAGAGACCCAGTACTTC. This translates into CASSYPNEYQETQYF. J is TRBJ2-5 and V is TRBV6-5, with unresolved D. V was clipped by 2 bases and J by 0 bases, with 10 bases between them. The CDR3 extends over 15 amino acids. The germline V gene has CDR1 MNHEY and CDR2 SVGAGI.